The rows below give T cell receptor beta chains drawn from one sample of a study of cytomegalovirus exposure and HLA in healthy donors. Measured with immunoSEQ multiplex PCR; TCRdb has only the in-frame clones, and not every one. The sample includes 150,000 to 200,000 clones, roughly 80% of them seen just once. Sequencing was performed on PBMCs. The receptors come from a man aged 40-55 years in good health and CMV-seropositive. The CDR3 runs from the conserved cysteine through the conserved F or W. Fields, in order: clone size, J gene, D gene, V gene, CDR3 DNA, CDR3 protein. D genes are given only for firm matches. The listing skips clone size in some rows; elsewhere it reads once, few, many or a size class.

abundance: .; j_gene: TRBJ1-3; d_gene: .; v_gene: TRBV5-4; CDR3nt: TGTGCCAGCAGCTCGGGGGGGTTCCCGGGCGGAAACACCATATATTTT; CDR3aa: CASSSGGFPGGNTIYF
abundance: .; j_gene: TRBJ1-5; d_gene: .; v_gene: TRBV11-2; CDR3nt: TGTGCCAGCAGCTCCAATGACAGGCCCAATCAGCCCCAGCATTTT; CDR3aa: CASSSNDRPNQPQHF
abundance: .; j_gene: TRBJ1-2; d_gene: TRBD1; v_gene: TRBV19; CDR3nt: TGTGCCAGCACAGTACAGGGGATTCATGGCTACACCTTC; CDR3aa: CASTVQGIHGYTF
abundance: .; j_gene: TRBJ2-5; d_gene: .; v_gene: TRBV19; CDR3nt: TGTGCCAGTAAGAAGACTTACCAAGAGACCCAGTACTTC; CDR3aa: CASKKTYQETQYF
abundance: .; j_gene: TRBJ1-1; d_gene: .; v_gene: TRBV29-1; CDR3nt: TGCAGCTTCCCCCTCACTGAAGCTTTCTTT; CDR3aa: CSFPLTEAFF
abundance: .; j_gene: TRBJ2-7; d_gene: TRBD2; v_gene: TRBV2; CDR3nt: TGTGCCAGTGGCGGGAGCAACGAGCAGTACTTC; CDR3aa: CASGGSNEQYF
abundance: few; j_gene: TRBJ1-5; d_gene: .; v_gene: TRBV30; CDR3nt: TGTGCCTGGAGTGTACGGCGAACAGGTCATCAGCCCCAGCATTTT; CDR3aa: CAWSVRRTGHQPQHF
abundance: .; j_gene: TRBJ2-2; d_gene: .; v_gene: TRBV5-1; CDR3nt: TGCGCCAGCAGCTTGGCCTTTGGGCCCGGGGAGCTGTTTTTT; CDR3aa: CASSLAFGPGELFF
abundance: .; j_gene: TRBJ1-5; d_gene: .; v_gene: TRBV27; CDR3nt: TGTGCCAGCAGTGTACAGGGCCGCAATCAGCCCCAGCATTTT; CDR3aa: CASSVQGRNQPQHF
abundance: .; j_gene: TRBJ1-6; d_gene: TRBD1; v_gene: TRBV2; CDR3nt: TGTGCCAGCAGACGGGACAGAAATTCACCCCTCCACTTT; CDR3aa: CASRRDRNSPLHF
abundance: .; j_gene: TRBJ1-2; d_gene: .; v_gene: TRBV5-1; CDR3nt: TGCGCCAGCAGCTTGGACCTCTTAGAGGGCTACACCTTC; CDR3aa: CASSLDLLEGYTF
abundance: .; j_gene: TRBJ2-7; d_gene: .; v_gene: TRBV1; CDR3nt: TGCACCAGCAGCCAAGTGACAAGCTACGAGCAGTACTTC; CDR3aa: CTSSQVTSYEQYF
abundance: .; j_gene: TRBJ1-5; d_gene: .; v_gene: TRBV19; CDR3nt: TGTGCCAGTAGCCGCCTCCGGGTAACTAACAATCAGCCCCAGCATTTT; CDR3aa: CASSRLRVTNNQPQHF
abundance: .; j_gene: TRBJ2-5; d_gene: .; v_gene: TRBV7-7; CDR3nt: TGTGCTAGCAGCTTAGCGGTCGGGGAAGGGGAGACCCAGTACTTC; CDR3aa: CASSLAVGEGETQYF
abundance: .; j_gene: TRBJ2-5; d_gene: .; v_gene: TRBV7-9; CDR3nt: TGTGCCAGCAGCCCAGGGGGGCCAGGGACGGTCCAAGAGACCCAGTACTTC; CDR3aa: CASSPGGPGTVQETQYF
abundance: .; j_gene: TRBJ1-2; d_gene: .; v_gene: TRBV30; CDR3nt: TGTGCCTGGAGCCTAAACCAAGGAGGCCCTGTGGGTGGCTACACCTTC; CDR3aa: CAWSLNQGGPVGGYTF
abundance: .; j_gene: TRBJ1-1; d_gene: .; v_gene: TRBV7-9; CDR3nt: TGTGCCAGCAGTCACCGGGAAGGGGGAATAGACACTGAAGCTTTCTTT; CDR3aa: CASSHREGGIDTEAFF
abundance: .; j_gene: TRBJ1-4; d_gene: .; v_gene: TRBV13; CDR3nt: TGTGCCAGCAGCTACCTTAAGGAGGGCCATGAAAAACTGTTTTTT; CDR3aa: CASSYLKEGHEKLFF
abundance: .; j_gene: TRBJ2-3; d_gene: .; v_gene: TRBV7-7; CDR3nt: TGTGCTAGCAGCCGGCCCCCAGCGGCCCACACAGATACGCAGTATTTT; CDR3aa: CASSRPPAAHTDTQYF
abundance: .; j_gene: TRBJ1-1; d_gene: .; v_gene: TRBV10-3; CDR3nt: TGTGCCATCGAGGGCTCGGAGAACACTGAAGCTTTCTTT; CDR3aa: CAIEGSENTEAFF
abundance: .; j_gene: TRBJ2-1; d_gene: TRBD2; v_gene: TRBV28; CDR3nt: TGTGCCAGCACAAGCGGGGGGGCTGTGCGTCGGTTCTTC; CDR3aa: CASTSGGAVRRFF
abundance: .; j_gene: TRBJ1-5; d_gene: TRBD1; v_gene: TRBV28; CDR3nt: TGTGCCAGCAGTTTACAGGGGGGAAATCAGCCCCAGCATTTT; CDR3aa: CASSLQGGNQPQHF
abundance: .; j_gene: TRBJ2-7; d_gene: .; v_gene: TRBV5-4; CDR3nt: TGTGCCAGCAGCTTGAACCGTTCCAGCTACGAGCAGTACTTC; CDR3aa: CASSLNRSSYEQYF
abundance: .; j_gene: TRBJ2-1; d_gene: .; v_gene: TRBV7-6; CDR3nt: TGTGCCAGCAGCCTCGGGACTCCTGGGGGCTCCTACAATGAGCAGTTCTTC; CDR3aa: CASSLGTPGGSYNEQFF
abundance: .; j_gene: TRBJ2-1; d_gene: .; v_gene: TRBV6-5; CDR3nt: TGTGCCAGCAGTGGCCTAAGCAATGAGCGGTTCTTC; CDR3aa: CASSGLSNERFF
abundance: .; j_gene: TRBJ2-2; d_gene: .; v_gene: TRBV6-4; CDR3nt: TGTGCCAGCAGTGGACAGACCGGGGAGCTGTTTTTT; CDR3aa: CASSGQTGELFF
abundance: .; j_gene: TRBJ2-1; d_gene: TRBD1; v_gene: TRBV27; CDR3nt: TGTGCCAGCAGGGGACAGGGTTCGGGCTACAATGAGCAGTTCTTC; CDR3aa: CASRGQGSGYNEQFF
abundance: once; j_gene: TRBJ1-1; d_gene: .; v_gene: TRBV13; CDR3nt: TGTGCCAGCAGCTTAGGACAGAACACTGAAGCTTTCTTT; CDR3aa: CASSLGQNTEAFF
abundance: .; j_gene: TRBJ2-4; d_gene: TRBD1; v_gene: TRBV5-4; CDR3nt: TGTGCCAGCAGCTTAACAGGGGGCGAAAACATTCAGTACTTC; CDR3aa: CASSLTGGENIQYF
abundance: .; j_gene: TRBJ1-6; d_gene: .; v_gene: TRBV9; CDR3nt: TGTGCCAGCAGTGACGAGGCCCAGGGTTCACCCCTCCACTTT; CDR3aa: CASSDEAQGSPLHF
abundance: .; j_gene: TRBJ2-7; d_gene: TRBD1; v_gene: TRBV27; CDR3nt: TGTGCCAGCAGTTTTCAGGGGGCAAGGAACGAGCAGTACTTC; CDR3aa: CASSFQGARNEQYF
abundance: .; j_gene: TRBJ2-3; d_gene: TRBD2; v_gene: TRBV7-8; CDR3nt: TGTGCCAGCAGCTTAGTACTAGCGGGGCTAGATACGCAGTATTTT; CDR3aa: CASSLVLAGLDTQYF
abundance: .; j_gene: TRBJ2-7; d_gene: TRBD1; v_gene: TRBV13; CDR3nt: TGTGCCAGCAGCTCGCAGGGGGAATACGAGCAGTACTTC; CDR3aa: CASSSQGEYEQYF
abundance: .; j_gene: TRBJ2-7; d_gene: .; v_gene: TRBV4-3; CDR3nt: TGCGCCAGCAGCCAACAGGGGTTCCACGAGCAGTACTTC; CDR3aa: CASSQQGFHEQYF
abundance: .; j_gene: TRBJ2-3; d_gene: TRBD1; v_gene: TRBV7-4; CDR3nt: TGTGCCAGCAGCTTGAACAGGGGGCGCACAGATACGCAGTATTTT; CDR3aa: CASSLNRGRTDTQYF
abundance: .; j_gene: TRBJ1-4; d_gene: TRBD1; v_gene: TRBV2; CDR3nt: TGTGCCAGCAGTGTCCGGACAGGACGGAATGAAAAACTGTTTTTT; CDR3aa: CASSVRTGRNEKLFF
abundance: .; j_gene: TRBJ2-1; d_gene: TRBD2; v_gene: TRBV6-1; CDR3nt: TGTGCCAGCCGGGGACTAGCCTACAATGAGCAGTTCTTC; CDR3aa: CASRGLAYNEQFF
abundance: once; j_gene: TRBJ2-7; d_gene: .; v_gene: TRBV9; CDR3nt: TGTGCCAGCAGCGGGGCTGGAAGCGAGCAGTACTTC; CDR3aa: CASSGAGSEQYF
abundance: .; j_gene: TRBJ1-1; d_gene: .; v_gene: TRBV7-9; CDR3nt: TGTGCCAGCAGTTTCACATCAGGGGCGGAAGCTTTCTTT; CDR3aa: CASSFTSGAEAFF